The rows below give T cell receptor beta chains drawn from one sample of a study of shared clonotypes between healthy human individuals. Method: immunoSEQ multiplex PCR; TCRdb's copy keeps in-frame clones and lacks some. The repertoire holds some 1,600,000 clones, with 95% to 99% as singletons. Sequencing input: naive CD4+ T cells sorted from blood. The receptors come from a man aged 25 to 40 in good health. The CDR3 runs from the conserved cysteine through the conserved F or W. A D gene is named only where the DNA matches it firmly. Only some rows state a clone size, as once, few, many or a class for expanded clones.

>NA|TRBJ2-2|NA|TRBV7-3
TGTGCCAGCAGCTTAATCTTAGGGGAATACGGGAACACCGGGGAGCTGTTTTTT
CASSLILGEYGNTGELFF
>NA|TRBJ1-2|NA|TRBV7-3
TGTGCCAGCAGCTTAATCCCCTCTAACTATGGCTACACCTTC
CASSLIPSNYGYTF
>NA|TRBJ2-3|TRBD2|TRBV19
TGTGCCAGTAGTATACTAGCGGGACCGACGCAGTATTTT
CASSILAGPTQYF
>NA|TRBJ1-2|NA|TRBV5-1
TGCGCCAGCAGCTTCGGGGCTAGTGGCTATGGCTACACCTTC
CASSFGASGYGYTF
>NA|TRBJ2-1|NA|TRBV6-6
TGTGCCAGCCACGGACTTACCTACAATGAGCAGTTCTTC
CASHGLTYNEQFF
>NA|TRBJ1-3|TRBD1|TRBV18
TGTGCCAGCTCACCACCCCGATTTCAGGGGGCGCTTTTTGGAAACACCATATATTTT
CASSPPRFQGALFGNTIYF
>once|TRBJ1-3|NA|TRBV9
TGTGCCAGCAGCGTAACCAGTTCCTCTGGAAACACCATATATTTT
CASSVTSSSGNTIYF
>NA|TRBJ2-7|TRBD2|TRBV4-1
TGCGCCAGCAGCCCAATACTAGCGGGAGTCCCTGGCGAGCAGTACTTC
CASSPILAGVPGEQYF
>NA|TRBJ2-7|NA|TRBV5-4
TGTGCCAGCAGCCCGGCCGGGGCTATTGCCTACGAGCAGTACTTC
CASSPAGAIAYEQYF
>NA|TRBJ2-5|NA|TRBV6-1
TGTGCCAGCAGTGTCGCCTTGGACAGCCCACAAGAGACCCAGTACTTC
CASSVALDSPQETQYF
>NA|TRBJ1-5|NA|TRBV15
TGTGCCACCAGCAGAGGAGGGGGGGAAGGAGAGTTTCAGCCCCAGCATTTT
CATSRGGGEGEFQPQHF
>NA|TRBJ2-7|TRBD2|TRBV9
TGTGCCAGCAGCGTCGGACTAGCCGAGACCTACGAGCAGTACTTC
CASSVGLAETYEQYF
>NA|TRBJ2-3|TRBD1|TRBV5-1
TGCGCCAGCAGCGGACAGGTAGGAACAGATACGCAGTATTTT
CASSGQVGTDTQYF
>NA|TRBJ1-1|NA|TRBV5-5
TGTGCCAGCAGCACGGGCCCGAACACTGAAGCTTTCTTT
CASSTGPNTEAFF
>once|TRBJ1-5|TRBD1|TRBV28
TGTGCCAGCATCAAAAGAGGGGGCGATATTCAGCCCCAGCATTTT
CASIKRGGDIQPQHF
>NA|TRBJ2-1|TRBD2|TRBV5-4
TGTGCCAGCAGCTTGGGGGGAGCGGGAGGGCTGGACAATGAGCAGTTCTTC
CASSLGGAGGLDNEQFF
>NA|TRBJ1-1|NA|TRBV19
TGTGCCAGTAGTGCCAGGGCGCACACTGAAGCTTTCTTT
CASSARAHTEAFF
>once|TRBJ2-3|TRBD2|TRBV4-2
TGTGCCAGCAGCCATGCTAGCGGGAGCACAGATACGCAGTATTTT
CASSHASGSTDTQYF
>NA|TRBJ2-3|TRBD2|TRBV5-4
TGTGCCAGCAGCTCGGGACTATCCCCAGATACGCAGTATTTT
CASSSGLSPDTQYF
>NA|TRBJ2-7|TRBD2|TRBV7-2
TGTGCCAGCAGCTCCAGCGGGAGAACCCACGAGCAGTACTTC
CASSSSGRTHEQYF
>NA|TRBJ2-7|TRBD1|TRBV5-1
TGCGCCAGCAGCTTGCCCTCGACAGGGGGCTTCGAGCAGTACTTC
CASSLPSTGGFEQYF
>NA|TRBJ2-2|NA|TRBV15
TGTGCCACCAGAAACTGGGGGGCGGGAGCTGGCGGGGAGCTGTTTTTT
CATRNWGAGAGGELFF
>NA|TRBJ1-1|NA|TRBV19
TGTGCCAGTACATCCCAGCTCTCTTCACAGGGTGAAGCTTTCTTT
CASTSQLSSQGEAFF
>NA|TRBJ2-2|TRBD2|TRBV19
TGTGCCAGTTCGATTACTAGCGGGGCGAACACCGGGGAGCTGTTTTTT
CASSITSGANTGELFF
>NA|TRBJ2-7|TRBD1|TRBV27
TGTGCCAGCACCGTACTCACAGGGGCCCGCCCCTACGAGCAGTACTTC
CASTVLTGARPYEQYF
>NA|TRBJ2-7|TRBD2|TRBV28
TGTGCCAGCAGTTGGCCCGGGACTAGCGGGACCTACGAGCAGTACTTC
CASSWPGTSGTYEQYF
>NA|TRBJ1-1|NA|TRBV30
TGTGCCTGGACCGGGTACACTGAAGCTTTCTTT
CAWTGYTEAFF
>NA|TRBJ2-5|NA|TRBV7-2
TGTGCCAGCAGCTATAGCAGGGGCCTCCAGACCCAGTACTTC
CASSYSRGLQTQYF
>NA|TRBJ2-2|TRBD1|TRBV25-1
TGTGCCAGCAAGGGGAGGGACAGGGCGACCGGGGAGCTGTTTTTT
CASKGRDRATGELFF
>NA|TRBJ2-3|NA|TRBV5-1
TGCGCCAGCAGCTTGGGAGCGGGACACACAGATACGCAGTATTTT
CASSLGAGHTDTQYF
>NA|TRBJ1-4|NA|TRBV7-2
TGTGCCAGCAGCTTAGATCTGAGGACGGCCAGGCGGGAAAAACTGTTTTTT
CASSLDLRTARREKLFF
>NA|TRBJ2-7|NA|TRBV5-1
TGCGCCAGCAGCTTGGGACTGAATATCTACGAGCAGTACTTC
CASSLGLNIYEQYF
>NA|TRBJ2-7|NA|TRBV11-2
TGTGCCAGCAGCTTAGTCCTAGGAAGCTCCTACGAGCAGTACTTC
CASSLVLGSSYEQYF
>NA|TRBJ2-1|NA|TRBV9
TGTGCCAGCAGCGTAGTGGACACCTACAATGAGCAGTTCTTC
CASSVVDTYNEQFF
>NA|TRBJ2-5|NA|TRBV4-1
TGCGCCAGCAGCCAGCAGGGGTTCCCACAAGAGACCCAGTACTTC
CASSQQGFPQETQYF
>NA|TRBJ2-7|NA|TRBV5-1
TGCGCCAGCAGCTTGCCTGCACAGTGGACCTCCTACGAGCAGTACTTC
CASSLPAQWTSYEQYF
>once|TRBJ2-7|TRBD2|TRBV5-1
TGCGCCAGCAGCGAAGGGACTAGCGGCCGTTCGGAGCAGTACTTC
CASSEGTSGRSEQYF
>NA|TRBJ1-4|NA|TRBV18
TGTGCCAGCTCTCTCGTCCGGATACAACGGGATGAAAAACTGTTTTTT
CASSLVRIQRDEKLFF
>NA|TRBJ2-1|NA|TRBV28
TGTGCCAGCAGTTTAGATCTTACCGGGGTAAGCTCCTACAATGAGCAGTTCTTC
CASSLDLTGVSSYNEQFF
>NA|TRBJ1-1|NA|TRBV7-2
TGTGCCAGCAGCTTATCGACCTTGAACACTGAAGCTTTCTTT
CASSLSTLNTEAFF
>NA|TRBJ1-5|NA|TRBV11-2
TGTGCCAGCAGCACCAATACAGGGTCGAATCAGCCCCAGCATTTT
CASSTNTGSNQPQHF
>NA|TRBJ1-4|TRBD1|TRBV11-2
TGTGCCAGCAGCTTCGACAGGGGGCAGGGTGAAAAACTGTTTTTT
CASSFDRGQGEKLFF
>once|TRBJ1-2|NA|TRBV10-3
TGTGCCATCAGTGATTTTGTCCGGAGCAAACGAGGGAGCTATGGCTACACCTTC
CAISDFVRSKRGSYGYTF
>NA|TRBJ2-7|NA|TRBV4-2
TGTGCCAGCAGCCAAGGATTAACGGGGTCCTCCTACGAGCAGTACTTC
CASSQGLTGSSYEQYF
>few|TRBJ1-4|TRBD1|TRBV2
TGTGCCAGCAGGCGGACAGGGGGAGTTGAAAAACTGTTTTTT
CASRRTGGVEKLFF
>NA|TRBJ2-7|TRBD2|TRBV25-1
TGTGCCAGCAGCGGATCCCGAGGCGGGAGGGCGGGAGACGAGCAGTACTTC
CASSGSRGGRAGDEQYF
>once|TRBJ1-2|NA|TRBV7-2
TGTGCCAGCAGCCCCCCGGGACTTTACTATGGCTACACCTTC
CASSPPGLYYGYTF
>NA|TRBJ2-3|TRBD1|TRBV18
TGTGCCAGCTCACCTATTAGGCAGGGGGCCACAGATACGCAGTATTTT
CASSPIRQGATDTQYF
>NA|TRBJ1-1|NA|TRBV5-1
TGCGCCAGCAGCTTGGTCCAGCAGACTGAAGCTTTCTTT
CASSLVQQTEAFF
>NA|TRBJ2-3|TRBD2|TRBV5-1
TGCGCCAGCAGCACTGTAGCGGGAGTGACTACAGATACGCAGTATTTT
CASSTVAGVTTDTQYF